Listed below are T cell receptor beta chains from one sample, sequenced in a study of blood T cell repertoires in COVID-19. Only in-frame clones appear in the TCRdb table, and some are missing; sequencing was by immunoSEQ multiplex PCR. Among about 240,000 clones, about 87% were seen once, and the ten largest hold 6% to 9%. The sequenced material came from peripheral blood. All receptors derive from a woman between 65 and 79 years old with active or convalescent COVID-19. Both conserved end residues are part of each CDR3. Each record gives: clone size, D gene, V gene, J gene, CDR3 protein, CDR3 DNA. The D gene is left open where the match is weak. The size of a clone is reported for some rows only, either as once, few or many, or as a class for expanded clones.

abundance: .; d_gene: .; v_gene: TRBV9; j_gene: TRBJ1-2; CDR3aa: CASSEPHRHRNGYTF; CDR3nt: TGTGCCAGCAGCGAGCCCCATCGCCATCGAAACGGCTACACCTTC
abundance: .; d_gene: .; v_gene: TRBV29-1; j_gene: TRBJ1-5; CDR3aa: CSVDWTCWGQPQHF; CDR3nt: TGCAGCGTTGATTGGACTTGTTGGGGTCAGCCCCAGCATTTT
abundance: .; d_gene: TRBD1; v_gene: TRBV7-9; j_gene: TRBJ1-1; CDR3aa: CASSLGGDRAFF; CDR3nt: TGTGCCAGCAGCTTGGGTGGGGACAGAGCTTTCTTT
abundance: .; d_gene: .; v_gene: TRBV7-8; j_gene: TRBJ2-1; CDR3aa: CASNLRGNEQFF; CDR3nt: TGTGCCAGCAACTTGCGGGGAAATGAGCAGTTCTTC
abundance: once; d_gene: .; v_gene: TRBV5-1; j_gene: TRBJ2-3; CDR3aa: CASSLSRGTDTQYF; CDR3nt: TGCGCCAGCAGCTTGAGCAGGGGAACAGATACGCAGTATTTT
abundance: .; d_gene: TRBD1; v_gene: TRBV4-1; j_gene: TRBJ1-3; CDR3aa: CASSQAPTGVQGNTIYF; CDR3nt: TGCGCCAGCAGCCAGGCCCCGACAGGGGTCCAGGGGAACACCATATATTTT
abundance: .; d_gene: TRBD2; v_gene: TRBV5-1; j_gene: TRBJ2-1; CDR3aa: CASTGVAGDNEQFF; CDR3nt: TGCGCCAGCACTGGGGTAGCGGGGGACAATGAGCAGTTCTTC
abundance: .; d_gene: .; v_gene: TRBV6-5; j_gene: TRBJ1-1; CDR3aa: CASSYLGVAAFF; CDR3nt: TGTGCCAGCAGTTATCTAGGGGTTGCAGCTTTCTTT
abundance: .; d_gene: TRBD2; v_gene: TRBV2; j_gene: TRBJ2-2; CDR3aa: CASSMRGANTGELFF; CDR3nt: TGTGCCAGCAGCATGCGGGGGGCTAACACCGGGGAGCTGTTTTTT
abundance: .; d_gene: TRBD1; v_gene: TRBV6-5; j_gene: TRBJ1-2; CDR3aa: CASSLLTGNYGYTF; CDR3nt: TGTGCCAGCAGTCTCTTGACAGGGAACTATGGCTACACCTTC
abundance: .; d_gene: .; v_gene: TRBV7-2; j_gene: TRBJ1-3; CDR3aa: CASSSDSNGNTIYF; CDR3nt: TGTGCCAGCAGCTCAGACAGTAATGGAAACACCATATATTTT
abundance: .; d_gene: TRBD1; v_gene: TRBV27; j_gene: TRBJ2-5; CDR3aa: CASSFVRGRGETQYF; CDR3nt: TGTGCCAGCAGTTTCGTCAGGGGGCGAGGAGAGACCCAGTACTTC
abundance: .; d_gene: TRBD1; v_gene: TRBV5-1; j_gene: TRBJ1-3; CDR3aa: CASSFNGGTGSGTIYF; CDR3nt: TGCGCCAGCAGCTTTAATGGAGGGACAGGGTCGGGCACCATATATTTT
abundance: .; d_gene: .; v_gene: TRBV2; j_gene: TRBJ1-1; CDR3aa: CADRGNTEAFF; CDR3nt: TGTGCCGACAGAGGAAACACTGAAGCTTTCTTT
abundance: .; d_gene: .; v_gene: TRBV3-1/TRBV3-2; j_gene: TRBJ2-7; CDR3aa: CASSGRWERNEQYF; CDR3nt: TGTGCCAGCAGCGGGAGGTGGGAGAGAAACGAGCAGTACTTC
abundance: .; d_gene: .; v_gene: TRBV3-1/TRBV3-2; j_gene: TRBJ1-2; CDR3aa: CASSQDFAGAYGYTF; CDR3nt: TGTGCCAGCAGCCAAGACTTTGCGGGGGCCTATGGCTACACCTTC
abundance: .; d_gene: .; v_gene: TRBV6-5; j_gene: TRBJ2-5; CDR3aa: CASSYSSQETQYF; CDR3nt: TGTGCCAGCAGTTACTCCAGCCAAGAGACCCAGTACTTC
abundance: .; d_gene: .; v_gene: TRBV6-5; j_gene: TRBJ1-5; CDR3aa: CASTTQATNQPQHF; CDR3nt: TGTGCCAGCACCACGCAGGCTACGAATCAGCCCCAGCATTTT
abundance: few; d_gene: .; v_gene: TRBV7-9; j_gene: TRBJ1-4; CDR3aa: CASSGGPYRVQNEKLFF; CDR3nt: TGTGCCAGCAGCGGCGGGCCGTACAGGGTACAGAATGAAAAACTGTTTTTT
abundance: .; d_gene: .; v_gene: TRBV3-1/TRBV3-2; j_gene: TRBJ2-1; CDR3aa: CASSREDSSYNEQFF; CDR3nt: TGTGCCAGCAGCCGGGAAGACAGCTCCTACAATGAGCAGTTCTTC
abundance: few; d_gene: .; v_gene: TRBV5-1; j_gene: TRBJ2-5; CDR3aa: CASSLLSDKTQYF; CDR3nt: TGCGCCAGCAGCTTGTTAAGTGACAAGACCCAGTACTTC
abundance: .; d_gene: .; v_gene: TRBV12-3/TRBV12-4; j_gene: TRBJ1-1; CDR3aa: CASSLRTVTEAFF; CDR3nt: TGTGCCAGCAGTTTGAGGACAGTCACTGAAGCTTTCTTT
abundance: .; d_gene: .; v_gene: TRBV5-1; j_gene: TRBJ2-6; CDR3aa: CASSLDGSSGANVLTF; CDR3nt: TGCGCCAGCAGCTTGGACGGTAGCTCTGGGGCCAACGTCCTGACTTTC
abundance: .; d_gene: TRBD1; v_gene: TRBV6-5; j_gene: TRBJ1-5; CDR3aa: CASSQQGANQPQHF; CDR3nt: TGTGCCAGCAGTCAACAGGGGGCGAATCAGCCCCAGCATTTT
abundance: few; d_gene: .; v_gene: TRBV5-4; j_gene: TRBJ2-7; CDR3aa: CASSLASGVGYEQYF; CDR3nt: TGTGCCAGCAGCTTGGCCTCAGGGGTCGGCTACGAGCAGTACTTC
abundance: .; d_gene: TRBD1; v_gene: TRBV16; j_gene: TRBJ2-1; CDR3aa: CASSLGQGSYNEQFF; CDR3nt: TGTGCCAGCAGCCTGGGACAGGGCTCCTACAATGAGCAGTTCTTC
abundance: .; d_gene: .; v_gene: TRBV7-2; j_gene: TRBJ2-6; CDR3aa: CASSFSSGANVLTF; CDR3nt: TGTGCCAGCAGCTTTAGTTCTGGGGCCAACGTCCTGACTTTC
abundance: .; d_gene: .; v_gene: TRBV5-1; j_gene: TRBJ1-2; CDR3aa: CASSLMTGGDYGYTF; CDR3nt: TGCGCCAGCAGCTTGATGACGGGAGGGGACTATGGCTACACCTTC
abundance: .; d_gene: .; v_gene: TRBV9; j_gene: TRBJ1-1; CDR3aa: CASSSSQGWNTEAFF; CDR3nt: TGTGCCAGCAGCTCGTCACAGGGCTGGAACACTGAAGCTTTCTTT
abundance: .; d_gene: TRBD2; v_gene: TRBV6-2/TRBV6-3; j_gene: TRBJ2-1; CDR3aa: CASSYSTSGGNYNEQFF; CDR3nt: TGTGCCAGCAGTTACTCTACTAGCGGGGGGAACTACAATGAGCAGTTCTTC
abundance: .; d_gene: .; v_gene: TRBV5-1; j_gene: TRBJ1-1; CDR3aa: CASSWQDLNTEAFF; CDR3nt: TGCGCCAGCAGCTGGCAGGACTTGAACACTGAAGCTTTCTTT
abundance: .; d_gene: .; v_gene: TRBV7-2; j_gene: TRBJ2-2; CDR3aa: CASSPKTGGLHTGELFF; CDR3nt: TGTGCCAGCAGCCCGAAAACCGGAGGATTGCACACCGGGGAGCTGTTTTTT
abundance: .; d_gene: .; v_gene: TRBV9; j_gene: TRBJ2-5; CDR3aa: CASSAGRGEETQYF; CDR3nt: TGTGCCAGCAGTGCAGGCAGGGGAGAAGAGACCCAGTACTTC
abundance: .; d_gene: TRBD2; v_gene: TRBV3-1/TRBV3-2; j_gene: TRBJ2-1; CDR3aa: CASSQDASGGSYNEQFF; CDR3nt: TGTGCCAGCAGCCAAGATGCAAGCGGGGGCTCCTACAATGAGCAGTTCTTC
abundance: .; d_gene: TRBD1; v_gene: TRBV5-1; j_gene: TRBJ1-4; CDR3aa: CASSAMDRGLPLLFF; CDR3nt: TGCGCCAGCAGCGCGATGGACAGGGGGTTACCATTACTGTTTTTT
abundance: .; d_gene: .; v_gene: TRBV10-2; j_gene: TRBJ1-6; CDR3aa: CASSERLNSPLHF; CDR3nt: TGCGCCAGCAGTGAGAGACTTAATTCACCCCTCCACTTT
abundance: .; d_gene: .; v_gene: TRBV5-8; j_gene: TRBJ1-3; CDR3aa: CASTSSGRPLWNTIYF; CDR3nt: TGTGCCAGCACCTCGAGCGGTCGGCCTCTTTGGAACACCATATATTTT
abundance: .; d_gene: .; v_gene: TRBV12-3/TRBV12-4; j_gene: TRBJ1-1; CDR3aa: CASSFPIPPEAFF; CDR3nt: TGTGCCAGCAGTTTCCCTATTCCTCCTGAAGCTTTCTTT
abundance: .; d_gene: .; v_gene: TRBV19; j_gene: TRBJ1-1; CDR3aa: CASTDSNTEAFF; CDR3nt: TGTGCCAGTACGGACTCGAACACTGAAGCTTTCTTT
abundance: .; d_gene: .; v_gene: TRBV19; j_gene: TRBJ2-6; CDR3aa: CASHQGGANVLTF; CDR3nt: TGTGCCAGCCACCAGGGGGGGGCCAACGTCCTGACTTTC
abundance: .; d_gene: TRBD1; v_gene: TRBV3-1/TRBV3-2; j_gene: TRBJ1-2; CDR3aa: CASSPQGTGYGYTF; CDR3nt: TGTGCCAGCAGCCCGCAAGGGACAGGCTATGGCTACACCTTC
abundance: .; d_gene: TRBD2; v_gene: TRBV6-2/TRBV6-3; j_gene: TRBJ2-3; CDR3aa: CASSPRWRGSTDTQYF; CDR3nt: TGTGCCAGCAGTCCGAGGTGGCGGGGGAGCACAGATACGCAGTATTTT
abundance: .; d_gene: TRBD1; v_gene: TRBV9; j_gene: TRBJ1-1; CDR3aa: CASSVVGGQVSFAEAFF; CDR3nt: TGTGCCAGCAGCGTAGTAGGTGGACAGGTTAGTTTCGCTGAAGCTTTCTTT
abundance: .; d_gene: .; v_gene: TRBV5-1; j_gene: TRBJ1-6; CDR3aa: CANPNLRVSYNSPLHF; CDR3nt: TGCGCCAACCCGAACCTCAGGGTCTCCTATAATTCACCCCTCCACTTT
abundance: .; d_gene: .; v_gene: TRBV7-9; j_gene: TRBJ1-6; CDR3aa: CASSLVGQSLYSPLHF; CDR3nt: TGTGCCAGCAGCTTAGTCGGACAGTCATTATATTCACCCCTCCACTTT
abundance: medium-sized; d_gene: TRBD1; v_gene: TRBV7-3; j_gene: TRBJ1-6; CDR3aa: CASSYDREESPLHF; CDR3nt: TGTGCCAGCAGCTACGACAGGGAGGAATCACCCCTCCACTTT
abundance: .; d_gene: TRBD2; v_gene: TRBV12-3/TRBV12-4; j_gene: TRBJ2-5; CDR3aa: CASSTGLVETQYF; CDR3nt: TGTGCCAGCAGCACCGGACTAGTAGAGACCCAGTACTTC
abundance: .; d_gene: .; v_gene: TRBV7-9; j_gene: TRBJ1-1; CDR3aa: CASSLEQTMNAEAFF; CDR3nt: TGTGCCAGCAGCTTAGAACAGACGATGAACGCTGAAGCTTTCTTT
abundance: .; d_gene: .; v_gene: TRBV4-1; j_gene: TRBJ1-1; CDR3aa: CASSQAGNTEAFF; CDR3nt: TGCGCCAGCAGCCAAGCAGGGAACACTGAAGCTTTCTTT
abundance: .; d_gene: TRBD1; v_gene: TRBV6-1; j_gene: TRBJ1-2; CDR3aa: CASSEAGGRGHGYTF; CDR3nt: TGTGCCAGCAGTGAAGCTGGCGGGAGGGGGCATGGCTACACCTTC